The present entry profiles one TCR beta chain with its context. Its antigen remains unidentified. Cultured CD4+ T cells had their DNA profiled by the Oncomine TCR Beta short-read assay. TCRdb itself ran the PCR reads through MiXCR, one entry per CDR3 protein. Of 13,000 or so distinct CDR3 sequences listed, 25% to 30% are singletons. The sample comes from a study of vaccination and CD4 T cells after COVID-19. Overall study findings and caveats: For SARS-CoV-2-reactive clonotypes, the median went from around 20 to 38, a nonsignificant increase.

Looked up from germline, CDR1 is DFQATT and CDR2 is SNEGSKA (reference sequence). V gave up 8 bases and J gave up 2 bases, with 19 bases separating them. The CDR3 sequence is 15 residues long. Treatment described: roughly 11-day PBMC culture with coronavirus spike peptide pools or control peptides (ViraFEST assay). A negative selection step was used to isolate CD4+ T cells once culture had run for approximately eleven days. The V call is TRBV20-1, the J call TRBJ2-1; D is possibly TRBD1 (6 bases). The sample was CD4+ T cells from blood, cultured in vitro. The TCR was taken from a human donor who had recovered from COVID-19. CDR3 nucleotide sequence: TGCAGTTCCCGGAAAGGGGGAAATCCCTACAATGAGCAGTTCTTC. Translating gives CSSRKGGNPYNEQFF.